A single sample is the source of the 24 T cell receptor beta chains below, sequenced in a study of breast tumors, draining lymph nodes, adjacent tissues. TCRdb re-derived calls from the multiplex PCR reads in MiXCR, one entry per CDR3 protein. The profile shows 200,000 or so distinct CDR3 sequences, approximately 33% of them singletons. Samples came from axillary lymph nodes draining the breast cancer. The sample consisted of axillary lymph node tissue. Receptors were obtained from a female donor with breast cancer. Some clones in this sample may be carry-over from other donors' samples.

This clonotype was counted many times. The chain carries TRBV7-8 and TRBJ2-5, with 9 bases aligning to TRBD2. The ends lost 0 bases at V and 2 bases at J; junction bases unmatched: 4. Germline lookup yields CDR1 SGHVS and CDR2 FQNEAQ. The CDR3 is 16 amino acids. This CDR3 is CASSLARTSAQETQYF. Written as DNA, the CDR3 is TGTGCCAGCAGCTTAGCGAGGACTAGCGCACAAGAGACCCAGTACTTC.

The J gene is TRBJ2-5, the V gene TRBV2; 11 nucleotides agree with TRBD2. The J call is uncertain, as TRBJ2-7 better fits the DNA end. CDR1 is SNHLY and CDR2 is FYNNEI in the germline V gene. The CDR3 contains 16 residues. CDR3 in amino acids: CASSGVAGGSSYEQYF. CDR3 nucleotides: TGTGCCAGCAGTGGAGTAGCGGGGGGGAGCTCCTACGAGCAGTACTTC.

This clonotype was recorded a few times. The rearrangement uses TRBV28 and TRBJ2-7; D unresolved. The CDR3 runs to 13 residues. The V gene's germline CDR1 is MDHEN and CDR2 SYDVKM. V dropped 8 bases and J dropped 5 bases, with 16 bases sitting between them. The DNA of the CDR3 is TGTGCCAGCCAACAAGGGCCTTGGGACGAGCAGTACTTC. Translated, it gives CASQQGPWDEQYF. Combining the CDR3 with reference TRBV28 and TRBJ2-7 gives the whole variable domain DVKVTQSSRYLVKRTGEKVFLECVQDMDHENMFWYRQDPGLGLRLIYFSYDVKMKEKGDIPEGYSVSREKKERFSLILESASTNQTSMYLCASQQGPWDEQYFGPGTRLTVT.

This clonotype was recorded only once. A much larger clone differs from this one at a single base, so this may be a read error. The V and J genes are TRBV6-1 and TRBJ2-5; 8 positions agree with TRBD2. Germline V gene sequence: CDR1 MNHNS, CDR2 SASEGT. Trimming cost V 4 bases and J 6 bases; bases outside gene matches: 7. The CDR3 is 14 amino acids. The CDR3 loop is CASSGLAWGQTQYF. In DNA form, the CDR3 reads TGTGCCAGCAGTGGACTAGCGTGGGGGCAGACCCAGTACTTC.

The chain couples TRBV12-3 or TRBV12-4 to TRBJ2-3; 8 bases line up with TRBD1. The CDR3 is 14 amino acids. J gave up 11 bases and V 8 bases, and 15 bases lay outside the gene matches. CDR3 nucleotides: TGTGCCAGCGGATCCGGGACAGGACACAATGAGCAGTATTTT. Its translation: CASGSGTGHNEQYF.

This chain connects TRBV12-5 to TRBJ2-5, with D hard to call. This CDR3 has 13 amino acids. CDR1 and CDR2 (germline): LGHNT, FRNRAP. In nucleotides, the CDR3 is TGTGCCAGCACCCTAGAGGCCGGCGAGACCCAGTACTTC. This sequence encodes CASTLEAGETQYF.

The rearrangement links TRBV7-6 to TRBJ1-5, with 11 bases lining up with TRBD1. The CDR3 extends over 14 amino acids. Germline V gives CDR1 SGHVS, CDR2 FNYEAQ. The J segment lost 14 bases and the V segment lost 5 bases, leaving 11 bases of the junction unmatched. The CDR3 bases are TGTGCCAGCAGCCAGGGGGGACAGGGGGGCTACGAGCATTTT. It encodes CASSQGGQGGYEHF.

The gene calls are TRBV20-1 and TRBJ1-2, with 11 bases that match TRBD1. The CDR3 runs to 15 residues. In germline, CDR1 is DFQATT, CDR2 SNEGSKA (reference sequence). The ends lost 7 bases at V and 5 bases at J; junction bases unmatched: 12. The CDR3 is CSGTPRDRGRYGYTF. The CDR3 region has the DNA TGCAGTGGTACCCCCCGGGACAGGGGGAGGTATGGCTACACCTTC.

The chain recombines TRBV20-1 with TRBJ1-1, with TRBD1 matching over 10 bases. Germline V CDR1 and CDR2: DFQATT, SNEGSKA (reference sequence). This CDR3 has 15 amino acids. J lost 0 bases, V lost 4 bases, and 5 bases had no gene match. CDR3 DNA: TGCAGTGCTACCGGACAGGGGGGGTTGAACACTGAAGCTTTCTTT. It yields the protein CSATGQGGLNTEAFF.

This clonotype was observed a few times. A much larger clone lies one base from this, so it may be a read error. Here the CDR3 omits its conserved ending phenylalanine or tryptophan, so a read error is the likely source. The chain's CDR3 is CSAARDSWNYGYTL. As DNA, the CDR3 is TGCAGTGCAGCCAGGGACAGTTGGAACTATGGCTACACCCTC. The V gene is TRBV20-1, the J gene TRBJ1-2; 7 bases match TRBD1. CDR3 length equals 14 residues. The J segment lost 2 bases and the V segment lost 6 bases, leaving 9 bases of the junction unmatched. In germline, CDR1 is DFQATT, CDR2 SNEGSKA (reference sequence).

The J gene is TRBJ2-3, the V gene TRBV9; D unclear. The CDR3 totals 14 residues. CDR1 is SGDLS, CDR2 YYNGEE, per germline. Trimming stripped 1 base from V and 2 bases from J, with 8 bases between. For the CDR3, the DNA is TGTGCCAGCAGCGTACCCCCCCACACAGATACGCAGTATTTT. This sequence encodes CASSVPPHTDTQYF.

This clonotype was seen at least ten times. The gene calls are TRBV5-1 and TRBJ2-1; D unclear. The germline gives CDR1 SGHRS, CDR2 YFSETQ. The CDR3 length is 15 residues. The V end lost 0 bases, the J end lost 7 bases, and 14 bases lay between the germline ends. This chain's CDR3 is CASSLGREAENEQFF. The CDR3 bases are TGCGCCAGCAGCTTGGGGCGTGAGGCGGAGAATGAGCAGTTCTTC.

The rearrangement links TRBV20-1 to TRBJ2-7; D remains unclear. CDR3 length: 13 amino acids. Trimming took off 3 bases at V and 1 base at J, with 10 bases between the two ends. Germline loops: CDR1 DFQATT, CDR2 SNEGSKA (reference sequence). In DNA, the CDR3 is TGCAGTGCTAGGGTGTGGGAATCCTACGAGCAGTACTTC. Encoded protein: CSARVWESYEQYF.

This clonotype was counted ten times or more. In DNA, the CDR3 is TGCGCCAGCAGCTTGAAGAGTGAGCAGTTCTTC. Encoded protein: CASSLKSEQFF. The rearrangement joins TRBV5-1 to TRBJ2-1, with D unclear. Germline-derived CDR1 and CDR2 are SGHRS and YFSETQ. V lost 1 base, J lost 9 bases, and 5 bases lay in between. The CDR3 sequence is 11 residues long.

This clonotype was found once. The chain joins TRBV7-9 to TRBJ1-2, with a weak D call TRBD1 (5 bases). This CDR3 contains 14 residues. Germline V gene sequence: CDR1 SEHNR, CDR2 FQNEAQ (reference sequence). V shed 5 bases and J shed 7 bases, with 17 bases lying between them. The CDR3 reads CASSVESGGTGYTF. DNA of the CDR3: TGTGCCAGCAGCGTCGAGAGCGGGGGGACTGGCTACACCTTC.

This clonotype was detected ten times or more. The chain is built from TRBV19 and TRBJ2-7; TRBD2 matches at 10 bases. Germline V gene lookup returns CDR1 LNHDA and CDR2 SQIVND (reference sequence). The CDR3 totals 15 residues. The V gene end was trimmed by 3 bases and the J gene end by 2 bases; junction bases not matched to a gene: 4. The CDR3 coding sequence is TGTGCCAGTAGTATCGGTACTAGCGGGACCTACGAGCAGTACTTC. It specifies CASSIGTSGTYEQYF.

This clonotype was seen ten or more times. V gene TRBV7-2 combines with J gene TRBJ1-4, with D perhaps TRBD1 (5 bases). The CDR3 is 13 residues long. Germline V gene sequence: CDR1 SGHTA, CDR2 FQGNSA. V lost 5 bases and J 6 bases, leaving 10 bases between the germline ends. CDR3 loop: CASSIGTDEKLFF. The CDR3, as DNA: TGTGCCAGCAGCATCGGGACGGATGAAAAACTGTTTTTT.

This chain links TRBV5-1 with TRBJ2-6; TRBD1 is a possible D gene (7 bases). CDR3 size: 16 residues. Germline values: CDR1 SGHRS, CDR2 YFSETQ. V was pared by 7 bases and J by 0 bases, with 14 bases between. CDR3 DNA: TGCGCCAGCGGGGCGGGACAGAACTCTGGGGCCAACGTCCTGACTTTC. Its translation is CASGAGQNSGANVLTF.

This chain joins TRBV7-3 and TRBJ2-1; the match to TRBD2 covers 10 bases. The V gene's germline CDR1 is SGHTA and CDR2 FQGTGA. The CDR3 is 15 residues long. The V and J ends lost 1 base and 4 bases, in that order; junction bases with no gene match: 1. CDR3 loop: CASSLKAGGYNEQFF. CDR3 DNA: TGTGCCAGCAGCTTAAAAGCGGGGGGGTACAATGAGCAGTTCTTC.

The rearrangement uses TRBV5-1 and TRBJ1-1; D not resolved. Trimming pared 4 bases from V and 7 bases from J, leaving 11 bases between. The CDR3 sequence is 12 residues long. Germline V gene data show CDR1 as SGHRS and CDR2 as YFSETQ. CDR3 sequence reads: CASSEKRDEAFF. CDR3 bases: TGCGCCAGCAGCGAGAAAAGGGATGAAGCTTTCTTT.

This clonotype occurred many times. The CDR3 DNA is TGTGCCTGGAGTGGGGAGAAGGGGCAGTTCTTC. This sequence encodes CAWSGEKGQFF. V is TRBV30 and J is TRBJ2-1, with D tentatively TRBD2 (5 bases). Trimming shortened V by 1 base and J by 12 bases, and 10 bases separated the two germline ends. The CDR3 has 11 residues. Per germline, CDR1 GTSNPN and CDR2 SVGIG (reference sequence). Variable domain in full (rest from reference TRBV30 and TRBJ2-1): SQTIHQWPATLVQPVGSPLSLECTVEGTSNPNLYWYRQAAGRGLQLLFYSVGIGQISSEVPQNLSASRPQDRQFILSSKKLLLSDSGFYLCAWSGEKGQFFGPGTRLTVL.

This clonotype was observed at least ten times. The rearrangement joins TRBV20-1 to TRBJ2-3; TRBD2 matches at 7 bases. V dropped 0 bases and J dropped 4; count of bases not matched to a gene: 10. The CDR3 sequence is 16 residues long. Per the germline V gene, CDR1 is DFQATT and CDR2 is SNEGSKA (reference sequence). DNA for the CDR3: TGCAGTGCTAGAGATAGGGTGGCGGGAGTCGCAGATACGCAGTATTTT. It encodes CSARDRVAGVADTQYF.

This clonotype was picked up many times. The rearrangement joins TRBV9 to TRBJ2-1, with TRBD2 matching 7 bases. V dropped 0 bases and J dropped 2; count of bases not matched to a gene: 8. Germline V gene sequence: CDR1 SGDLS, CDR2 YYNGEE. The CDR3 runs to 17 residues. CDR3 bases: TGTGCCAGCAGCGTAGAAGGAAGCGGGGCGACCTACAATGAGCAGTTCTTC. It is translated as CASSVEGSGATYNEQFF.

Details on this clonotype: Sequence at one end of the junction differs from germline and may be a read error. The V gene is TRBV7-7, the J gene TRBJ2-5, with a tentative D call TRBD1 (6 bases). The CDR3 loop spans 10 amino acids. Germline V gene sequence: CDR1 SSHAT, CDR2 FNYEAQ (reference sequence). The CDR3 loop reads CASSWGHQYF. The CDR3 nucleotides read TGTGCTAGCAGCTGGGGACACCAGTACTTC.